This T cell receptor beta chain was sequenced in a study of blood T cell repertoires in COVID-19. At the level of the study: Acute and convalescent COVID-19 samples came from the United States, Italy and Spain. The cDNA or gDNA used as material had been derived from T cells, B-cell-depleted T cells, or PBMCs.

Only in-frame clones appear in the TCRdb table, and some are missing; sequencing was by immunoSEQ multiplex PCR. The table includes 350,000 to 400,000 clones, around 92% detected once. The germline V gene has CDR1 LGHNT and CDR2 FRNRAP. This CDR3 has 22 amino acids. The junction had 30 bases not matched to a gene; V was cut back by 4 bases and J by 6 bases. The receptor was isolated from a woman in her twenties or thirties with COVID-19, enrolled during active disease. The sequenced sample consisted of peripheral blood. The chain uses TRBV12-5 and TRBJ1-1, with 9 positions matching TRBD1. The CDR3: CASGSRWTGAPGGDSIGAEAFF. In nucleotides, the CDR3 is TGTGCTAGTGGTTCAAGGTGGACAGGGGCGCCGGGAGGTGATTCGATTGGTGCTGAAGCTTTCTTT.